Sequencing of this TCR beta chain was carried out in a study of radiation and T cells in renal cell carcinoma. Study conclusions and caveats: Baseline intratumoral clonotype presence is unknown without pretreatment biopsies. From baseline, blood top tumor clonotypes peaked at 2 weeks post-radiation.

With regard to this clone: The target antigen is unknown.

Between the trimmed V and J ends, which lost 4 bases and 4 bases, there was a span of 14 bases. CDR1 and CDR2 from the germline V gene are SGHVS and FNYEAQ. This CDR3 region has 15 residues. Time point defined: blood 4 weeks post-SBRT, at nephrectomy. Specified treatment: 15 Gy SBRT to primary tumor, nephrectomy 4 weeks later. This renal cell carcinoma was of the clear cell type. Only in-frame clones appear in the TCRdb table, and some are missing; sequencing was by immunoSEQ multiplex PCR. The top ten hold 33% of the sample, which has 30,000 to 40,000 clones, 81% seen once. The chain joins TRBV7-6 to TRBJ2-1, with no clear D. Here the sequenced sample was blood, taken from a patient whose treatment included radiotherapy and nephrectomy. This sequence originates from a man aged 55 to 70 with renal cell carcinoma. CDR3 in DNA: TGTGCCAGCAGCTCCCGGACGGAAAATTACAATGAGCAGTTCTTC. Translated: CASSSRTENYNEQFF.